This TCR beta chain is drawn from a study of blood T cell repertoires in COVID-19. Study details: In each case, the material was cDNA or gDNA derived from T cells, B-cell-depleted T cells, or PBMCs.

Profiled with immunoSEQ multiplex PCR; TCRdb holds only in-frame clones, not every one. The data show fewer than 400,000 clones, approximately 88% seen once. The CDR3 runs 16 residues. CDR1 is SGHVS, CDR2 FQNEAQ, per germline. V lost 2 bases, J lost 7 bases, and 15 bases lay in between. Source material: PBMCs or T cells enriched from blood (not recorded which). The receptor was derived from a woman aged 18-30 years who had recovered from COVID-19. The chain employs TRBV7-8 and TRBJ1-6, with D possibly being TRBD1 (6 bases). The CDR3 bases are TGTGCCAGCAGCTTATCTACAGGGAGTTACAATTCACCCCTCCACTTT. It codes for CASSLSTGSYNSPLHF.